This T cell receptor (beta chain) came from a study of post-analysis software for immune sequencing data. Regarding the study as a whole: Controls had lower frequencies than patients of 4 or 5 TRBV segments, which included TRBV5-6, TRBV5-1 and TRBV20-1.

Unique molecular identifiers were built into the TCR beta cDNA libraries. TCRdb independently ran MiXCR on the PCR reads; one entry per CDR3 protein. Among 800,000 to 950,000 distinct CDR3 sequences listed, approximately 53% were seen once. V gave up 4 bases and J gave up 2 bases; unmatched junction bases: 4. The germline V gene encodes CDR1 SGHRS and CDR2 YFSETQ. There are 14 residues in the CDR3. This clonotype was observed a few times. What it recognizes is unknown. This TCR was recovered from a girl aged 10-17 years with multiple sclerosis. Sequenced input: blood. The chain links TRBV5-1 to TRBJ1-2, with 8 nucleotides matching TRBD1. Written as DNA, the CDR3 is TGCGCCAGCAGCGACCAGGGGGCGAACTATGGCTACACCTTC. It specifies CASSDQGANYGYTF. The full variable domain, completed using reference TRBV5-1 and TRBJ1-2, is KAGVTQTPRYLIKTRGQQVTLSCSPISGHRSVSWYQQTPGQGLQFLFEYFSETQRNKGNFPGRFSGRQFSNSRSEMNVSTLELGDSALYLCASSDQGANYGYTFGSGTRLTVV.